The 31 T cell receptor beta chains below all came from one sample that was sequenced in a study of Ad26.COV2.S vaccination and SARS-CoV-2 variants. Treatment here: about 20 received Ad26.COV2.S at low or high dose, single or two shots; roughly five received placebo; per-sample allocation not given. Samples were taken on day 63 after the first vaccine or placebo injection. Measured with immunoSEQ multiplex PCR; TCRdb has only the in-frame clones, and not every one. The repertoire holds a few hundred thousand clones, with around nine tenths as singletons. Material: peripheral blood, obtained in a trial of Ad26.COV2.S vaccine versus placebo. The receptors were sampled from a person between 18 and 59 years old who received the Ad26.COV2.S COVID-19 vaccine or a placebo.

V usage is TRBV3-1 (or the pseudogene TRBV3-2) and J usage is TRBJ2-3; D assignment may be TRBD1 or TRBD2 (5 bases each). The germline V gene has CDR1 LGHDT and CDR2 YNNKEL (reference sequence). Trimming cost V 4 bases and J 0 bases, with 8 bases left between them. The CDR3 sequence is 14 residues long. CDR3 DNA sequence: TGTGCCAGCAGCCCCGGGGACAGCACAGATACGCAGTATTTT. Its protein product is CASSPGDSTDTQYF.

The CDR3 loop is CASSFPGLAGGTDTQYF. The CDR3 coding sequence is TGTGCCAGCAGCTTCCCAGGACTAGCGGGGGGCACAGATACGCAGTATTTT. The rearrangement links TRBV13 to TRBJ2-3; TRBD2 matches 13 bases. CDR3 length: 17 amino acids. V gave up 3 bases and J gave up 1 base; unmatched junction bases: 4. Germline V gene sequence: CDR1 PRHDT, CDR2 FYEKMQ (reference sequence).

The CDR3 protein is CSVLDRVFEKLFF. CDR3 coding DNA: TGCAGCGTCCTTGACAGGGTTTTTGAAAAACTGTTTTTT. V and J are TRBV29-1 and TRBJ1-4; 7 nucleotides match TRBD1. In germline, CDR1 is SQVTM, CDR2 ANQGSEA. J was trimmed by 7 bases and V by 6 bases; bases with no gene match: 8. This CDR3 is 13 amino acids long.

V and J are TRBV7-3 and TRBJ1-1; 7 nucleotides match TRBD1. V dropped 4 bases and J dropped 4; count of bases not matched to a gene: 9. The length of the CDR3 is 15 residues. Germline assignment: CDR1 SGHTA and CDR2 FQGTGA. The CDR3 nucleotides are TGTGCCAGCAGCTCACAGGGGACTATGGGCACTGAAGCTTTCTTT. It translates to CASSSQGTMGTEAFF.

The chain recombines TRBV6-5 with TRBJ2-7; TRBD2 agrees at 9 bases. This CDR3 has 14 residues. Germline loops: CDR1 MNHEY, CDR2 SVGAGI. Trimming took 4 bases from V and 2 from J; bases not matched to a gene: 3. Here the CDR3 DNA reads TGTGCCAGCAGTTCAAGACTAGCGGCCTACGAGCAGTACTTC. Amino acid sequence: CASSSRLAAYEQYF.

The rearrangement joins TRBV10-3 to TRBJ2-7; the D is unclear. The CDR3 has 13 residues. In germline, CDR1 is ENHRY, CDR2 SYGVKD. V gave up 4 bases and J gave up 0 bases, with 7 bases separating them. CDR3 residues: CAISGAGSYEQYF. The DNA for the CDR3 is TGTGCCATCAGTGGGGCAGGCTCCTACGAGCAGTACTTC.

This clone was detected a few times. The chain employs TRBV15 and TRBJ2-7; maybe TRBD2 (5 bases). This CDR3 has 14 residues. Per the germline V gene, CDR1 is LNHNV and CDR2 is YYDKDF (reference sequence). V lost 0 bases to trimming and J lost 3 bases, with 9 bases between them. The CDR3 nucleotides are TGTGCCACCAGCAGAGATCAGGACTTCTACGAGCAGTACTTC. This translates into CATSRDQDFYEQYF. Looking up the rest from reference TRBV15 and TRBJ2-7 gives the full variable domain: DAMVIQNPRYQVTQFGKPVTLSCSQTLNHNVMYWYQQKSSQAPKLLFHYYDKDFNNEADTPDNFQSRRPNTSFCFLDIRSPGLGDTAMYLCATSRDQDFYEQYFGPGTRLTVT.

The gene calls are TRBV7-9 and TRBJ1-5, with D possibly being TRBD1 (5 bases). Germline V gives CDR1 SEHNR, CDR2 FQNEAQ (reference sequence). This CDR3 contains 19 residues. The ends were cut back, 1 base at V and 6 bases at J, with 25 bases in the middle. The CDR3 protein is CASSLVPHGGVVATQPQHF. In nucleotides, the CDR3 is TGTGCCAGCAGCTTAGTTCCCCACGGGGGAGTCGTCGCTACTCAGCCCCAGCATTTT.

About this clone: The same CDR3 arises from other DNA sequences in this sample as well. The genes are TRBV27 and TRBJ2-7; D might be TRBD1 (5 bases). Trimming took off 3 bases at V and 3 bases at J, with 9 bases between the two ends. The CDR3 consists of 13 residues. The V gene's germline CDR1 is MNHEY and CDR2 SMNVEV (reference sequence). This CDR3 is CASSLAGNYEQYF. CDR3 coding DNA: TGTGCCAGCAGTTTGGCAGGGAACTACGAGCAGTACTTC.

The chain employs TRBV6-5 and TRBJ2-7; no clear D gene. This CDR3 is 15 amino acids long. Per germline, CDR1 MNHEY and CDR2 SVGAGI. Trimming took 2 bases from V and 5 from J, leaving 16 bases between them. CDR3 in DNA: TGTGCCAGCAGTTACCTCGCCTCTCCCCTTGACGAGCAGTACTTC. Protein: CASSYLASPLDEQYF.

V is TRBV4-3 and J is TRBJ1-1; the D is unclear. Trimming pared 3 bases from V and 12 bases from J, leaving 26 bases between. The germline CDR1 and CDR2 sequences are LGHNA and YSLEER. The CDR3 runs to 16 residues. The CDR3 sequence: CASSHATNWEGRRTFF. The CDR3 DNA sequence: TGCGCCAGCAGCCATGCTACTAACTGGGAAGGGCGGCGGACTTTCTTT.

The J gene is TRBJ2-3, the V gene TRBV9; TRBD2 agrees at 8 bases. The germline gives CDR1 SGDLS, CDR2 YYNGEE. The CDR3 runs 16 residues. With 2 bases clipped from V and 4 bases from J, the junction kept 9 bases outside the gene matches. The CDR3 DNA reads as TGTGCCAGCAGCGTTCTAACGGGGGGGCAGGCAGATACGCAGTATTTT. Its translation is CASSVLTGGQADTQYF.

The CDR3 loop reads CASSLAISYNEQFF. The CDR3 DNA reads TGTGCCAGCAGCTTGGCTATCTCCTACAATGAGCAGTTCTTC. The chain carries TRBV7-3 and TRBJ2-1; no firm D call. V dropped 3 bases and J dropped 0 bases, with 6 bases sitting between them. The V gene's germline CDR1 is SGHTA and CDR2 FQGTGA. CDR3 size: 14 residues.

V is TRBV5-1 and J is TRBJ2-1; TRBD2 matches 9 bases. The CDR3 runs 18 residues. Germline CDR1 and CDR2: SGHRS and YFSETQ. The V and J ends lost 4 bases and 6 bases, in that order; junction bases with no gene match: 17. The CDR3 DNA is TGCGCCAGCAGCCCTACCCCGGGACTAGCTGGGGGGGTCAATGAGCAGTTCTTC. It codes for CASSPTPGLAGGVNEQFF.

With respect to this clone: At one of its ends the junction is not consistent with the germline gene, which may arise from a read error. The CDR3 spells CASSTGQRSNYGYTF. CDR3 in DNA: TGTGCCAGCAGTACGGGACAGCGGTCTAATTATGGCTACACCTTC. V is TRBV6-5 and J is TRBJ1-2, with TRBD1 matching 7 bases. The V gene's germline CDR1 is MNHEY and CDR2 SVGAGI. The CDR3 consists of 15 residues.

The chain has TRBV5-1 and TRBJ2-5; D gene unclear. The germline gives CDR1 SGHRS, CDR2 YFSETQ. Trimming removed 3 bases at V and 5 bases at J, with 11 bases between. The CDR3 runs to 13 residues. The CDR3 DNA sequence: TGCGCCAGCAGCTACGGAGAGTGGGAGACCCAGTACTTC. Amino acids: CASSYGEWETQYF. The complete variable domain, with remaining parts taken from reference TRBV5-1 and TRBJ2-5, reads KAGVTQTPRYLIKTRGQQVTLSCSPISGHRSVSWYQQTPGQGLQFLFEYFSETQRNKGNFPGRFSGRQFSNSRSEMNVSTLELGDSALYLCASSYGEWETQYFGPGTRLLVL.

CDR3 amino acids: CASSLVPAGEQFF. As DNA, the CDR3 is TGTGCCAGCAGCTTAGTTCCAGCGGGTGAGCAGTTCTTC. The chain is built from TRBV11-3 and TRBJ2-1; a possible D gene is TRBD2 (6 bases). V was trimmed by 1 base and J by 9 bases, leaving 10 bases between them. Germline values: CDR1 SGHNT, CDR2 YENEEA. This CDR3 has 13 amino acids.

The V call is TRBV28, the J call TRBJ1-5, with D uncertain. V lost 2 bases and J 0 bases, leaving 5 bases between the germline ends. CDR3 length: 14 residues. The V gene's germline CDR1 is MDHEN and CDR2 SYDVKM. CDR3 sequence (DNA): TGTGCCAGCAGTTTAGTAAGTAGCAATCAGCCCCAGCATTTT. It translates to CASSLVSSNQPQHF.

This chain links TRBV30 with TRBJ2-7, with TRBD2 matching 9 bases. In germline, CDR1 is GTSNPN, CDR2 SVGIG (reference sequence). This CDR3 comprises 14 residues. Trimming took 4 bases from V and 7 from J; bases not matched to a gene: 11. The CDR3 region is CAWKSGTSRGEQYF. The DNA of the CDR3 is TGTGCCTGGAAGTCCGGGACTAGCAGAGGGGAGCAGTACTTC.

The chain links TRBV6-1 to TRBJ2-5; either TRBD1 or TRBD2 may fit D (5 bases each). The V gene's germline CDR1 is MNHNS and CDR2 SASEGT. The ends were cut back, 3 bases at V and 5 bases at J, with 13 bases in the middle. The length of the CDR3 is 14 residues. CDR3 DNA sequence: TGTGCCAGCAGTGACGGTCCGGGACCCGAGACCCAGTACTTC. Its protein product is CASSDGPGPETQYF.

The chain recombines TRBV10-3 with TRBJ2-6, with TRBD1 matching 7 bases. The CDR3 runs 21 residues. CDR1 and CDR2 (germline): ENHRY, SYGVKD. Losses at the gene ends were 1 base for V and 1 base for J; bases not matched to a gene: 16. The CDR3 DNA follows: TGTGCCATCAGTGAGTTAGATCCATTCCGGGACAGAGTTTCTGGGGCCAACGTCCTGACTTTC. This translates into CAISELDPFRDRVSGANVLTF.

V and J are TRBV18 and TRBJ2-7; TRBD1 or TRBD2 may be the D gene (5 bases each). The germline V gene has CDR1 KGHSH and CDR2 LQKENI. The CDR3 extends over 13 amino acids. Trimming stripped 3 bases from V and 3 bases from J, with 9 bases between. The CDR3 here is CASSPLGRYEQYF. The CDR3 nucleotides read TGTGCCAGCTCACCGCTGGGACGCTACGAGCAGTACTTC. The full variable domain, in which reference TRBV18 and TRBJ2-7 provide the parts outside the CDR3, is NAGVMQNPRHLVRRRGQEARLRCSPMKGHSHVYWYRQLPEEGLKFMVYLQKENIIDESGMPKERFSAEFPKEGPSILRIQQVVRGDSAAYFCASSPLGRYEQYFGPGTRLTVT.

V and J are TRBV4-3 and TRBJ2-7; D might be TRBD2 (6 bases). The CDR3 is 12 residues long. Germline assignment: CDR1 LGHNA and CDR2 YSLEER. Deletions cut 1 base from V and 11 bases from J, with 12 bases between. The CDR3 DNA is TGCGCCAGCAGCCAAGGGTACGGGGGTAAGTACTTC. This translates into CASSQGYGGKYF.

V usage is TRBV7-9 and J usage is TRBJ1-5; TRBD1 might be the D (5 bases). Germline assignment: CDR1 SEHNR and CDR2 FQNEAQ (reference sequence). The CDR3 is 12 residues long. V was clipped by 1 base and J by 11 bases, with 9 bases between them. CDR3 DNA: TGTGCCAGCAGCTTAGAAGAGGGGACCCAGCATTTT. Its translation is CASSLEEGTQHF.

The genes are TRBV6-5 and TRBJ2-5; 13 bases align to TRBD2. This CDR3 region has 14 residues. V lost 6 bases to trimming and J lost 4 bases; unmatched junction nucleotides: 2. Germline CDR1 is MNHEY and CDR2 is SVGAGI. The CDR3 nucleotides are TGTGCCAGCAGGCGGACTAGCGGGGGAGAGACCCAGTACTTC. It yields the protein CASRRTSGGETQYF.

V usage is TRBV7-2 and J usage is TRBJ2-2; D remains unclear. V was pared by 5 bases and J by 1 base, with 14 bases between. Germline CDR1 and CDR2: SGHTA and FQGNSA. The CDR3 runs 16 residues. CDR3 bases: TGTGCCAGCAGCATAGTTGGTGGATGGAACACCGGGGAGCTGTTTTTT. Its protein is CASSIVGGWNTGELFF.

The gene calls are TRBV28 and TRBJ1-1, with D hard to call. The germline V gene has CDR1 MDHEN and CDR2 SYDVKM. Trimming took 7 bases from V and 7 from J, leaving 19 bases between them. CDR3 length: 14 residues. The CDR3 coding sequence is TGTGCCAGCAATGAATCCGGGGAAAAAATTGAAGCTTTCTTT. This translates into CASNESGEKIEAFF.

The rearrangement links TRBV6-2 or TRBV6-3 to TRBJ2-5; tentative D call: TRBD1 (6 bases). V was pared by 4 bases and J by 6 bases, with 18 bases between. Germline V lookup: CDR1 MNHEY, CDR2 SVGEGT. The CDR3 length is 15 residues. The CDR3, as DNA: TGTGCCAGCAGTTTACGGACAGCCACTAAAAAGACCCAGTACTTC. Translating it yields CASSLRTATKKTQYF.

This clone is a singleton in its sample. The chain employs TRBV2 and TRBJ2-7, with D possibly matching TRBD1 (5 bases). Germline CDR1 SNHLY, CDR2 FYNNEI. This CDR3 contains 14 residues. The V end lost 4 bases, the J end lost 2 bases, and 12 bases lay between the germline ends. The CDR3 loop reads CASSAQGSTYEQYF. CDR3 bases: TGTGCCAGCAGTGCCCAGGGCTCCACCTACGAGCAGTACTTC. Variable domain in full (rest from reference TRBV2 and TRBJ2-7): EPEVTQTPSHQVTQMGQEVILRCVPISNHLYFYWYRQILGQKVEFLVSFYNNEISEKSEIFDDQFSVERPDGSNFTLKIRSTKLEDSAMYFCASSAQGSTYEQYFGPGTRLTVT.

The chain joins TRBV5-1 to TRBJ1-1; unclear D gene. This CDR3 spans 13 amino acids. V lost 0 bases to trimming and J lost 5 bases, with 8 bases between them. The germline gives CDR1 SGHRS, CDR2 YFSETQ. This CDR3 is CASSLGPGTEAFF. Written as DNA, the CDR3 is TGCGCCAGCAGCTTGGGTCCGGGGACTGAAGCTTTCTTT.

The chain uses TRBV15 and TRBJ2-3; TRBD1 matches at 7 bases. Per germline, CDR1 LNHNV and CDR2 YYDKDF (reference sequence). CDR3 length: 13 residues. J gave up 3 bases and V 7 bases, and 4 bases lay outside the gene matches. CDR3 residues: CATTGGGTDTQYF. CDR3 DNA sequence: TGTGCCACCACAGGGGGTGGGACAGATACGCAGTATTTT.